This T cell receptor beta chain appears in the sequencing data of a study of memory CD4+ T cells and cytomegalovirus serostatus. Authors' data handling: Out-of-frame sequences were removed, leaving 2 million to 2.5 million distinct TCRbeta sequences. Data came from immunoSEQ multiplex PCR; TCRdb stores just in-frame clones and leaves some out. Clone size and V and J calls were adopted from that table, with D and trimming inferred from the DNA. The table has roughly 50,000 clones, about 77% seen once. Germline V lookup: CDR1 GTSNPN, CDR2 SVGIG (reference sequence). Trimming shortened V by 4 bases and J by 6 bases, and 13 bases separated the two germline ends. The CDR3 runs to 13 residues. The sort gate was single viable CD3+CD4+CD8-CD45RO+ cells for memory CD4+ T cells.

This TCR derives from an adult in good health and CMV-seronegative. The source material was memory CD4+ T cells from blood. The chain combines TRBV30 with TRBJ1-3; D is perhaps TRBD1 (5 bases). CDR3 residues: CAWTPGGLNTIYF. The CDR3 bases are TGTGCCTGGACCCCCGGGGGACTAAACACCATATATTTT.